What follows is one T cell receptor (beta chain) and its context. Evenly divided among several immunoSEQ plates was the genomic DNA of each subset. The table came from immunoSEQ multiplex PCR; TCRdb's copy has only in-frame clones and leaves some out. The sample gives hundreds of thousands of clones, roughly 83% of which show up once; less than 15% is in the top ten. V was trimmed by 0 bases and J by 0 bases, leaving 9 bases between them. The CDR3 is 16 residues long. The germline gives CDR1 SGHAT, CDR2 FQDESV (reference sequence). The data are from a study of shared clonotypes between healthy human individuals. Donation came from healthy HIV-negative adults that had no recent acute infections or vaccinations.

The chain couples TRBV11-1 to TRBJ2-1, with D uncertain. This receptor was obtained from a middle-aged woman in good health. Some clones in this sample may be carry-over from other donors' samples. The sample was PBMCs. This CDR3 is CASSLASRSSYNEQFF. CDR3 nucleotides: TGTGCCAGCAGCTTAGCTAGCCGGAGCTCCTACAATGAGCAGTTCTTC. Drawing the rest from reference TRBV11-1 and TRBJ2-1, the complete variable domain is EAEVAQSPRYKITEKSQAVAFWCDPISGHATLYWYRQILGQGPELLVQFQDESVVDDSQLPKDRFSAERLKGVDSTLKIQPAELGDSAMYLCASSLASRSSYNEQFFGPGTRLTVL.